These T cell receptor beta chains were read from a single sample in a study of T cells in Graves' hyperthyroidism and ophthalmopathy. One entry per CDR3 protein, called by TCRdb with MiXCR from the multiplex PCR reads. This table holds 300,000 to 400,000 distinct CDR3 sequences, about 15% found once. Sequencing input: blood. The receptor set was obtained from a woman aged 60-75 years with Graves' hyperthyroidism. CDR3s leave out the opening cysteine and the closing phenylalanine or tryptophan.

v_call	cdr3_aa
TRBV10-1	ASSSLAGEPNTGELF
TRBV20-1	SATGLAGLANTGELL
TRBV30	AWSLAGGRTDTQY
TRBV6-1	ASSEAHGTDRNIQY
TRBV5-6	ASSSRTSAPYNEQF
TRBV24-1	ATRQGQDTGELF
TRBV19	ASSISTGRMDEKLF
TRBV28	ASASFTGELF
TRBV20-1	RLETSGRITYEQY
TRBV7-9	ASSSSPDRVSDTQY
TRBV5-1	AGSWAGESNEQF
TRBV7-9	ASSPRMLITGELF
TRBV7-3	ASSVHAEGNEQF
TRBV5-6	ASRQAEGLRSDTQY
TRBV7-9	ASSLAGDGNQPQH
TRBV19	ASRPDRGGYGYT
TRBV7-2	ASSLNGPLSSYNEQF
TRBV4-1	ASSHPGVRRDTYEQF
TRBV19	ASSISGRAGEQF
TRBV18	ASSPRQVSNEQF
TRBV6-1	ASGISGRETQY
TRBV28	ASRTPGQSSYNSPLH
TRBV27	ASSFNSGTGLRGYT
TRBV28	ASTPRQGALDNEQF
TRBV20-1	SARGVRTSLRYEQY
TRBV12-3/TRBV12-4	ASSLTGPHQPQH
TRBV12-3/TRBV12-4	ASSLLAGVSNEQF
TRBV19	ASRDSPVYSNQPQH
TRBV6-2/TRBV6-3	ASSRPPLTSGSRELAYNEQF
TRBV3-1	ASSQGTSGRMY
TRBV2	ASGLVAYEQY
TRBV5-1	ASRPQGASTDTQY
TRBV5-1	ASSLRTGARLTSGPSTDTQY
TRBV15	ATSRGPGGPGETQY
TRBV4-1	ASSQDPLAAFNEQF
TRBV27	ASSLSLAGGSGANVLT
TRBV6-1	ASSWGQLNEAF
TRBV28	ASRPSGRREQY
TRBV20-1	SANPTGRMDTEAF
TRBV5-1	ASSWGDRDKNIQY
TRBV12-3/TRBV12-4	ASSFQGSGANVLT
TRBV7-8	ASSLAGLAGGPGEQY
TRBV5-4	ASSPAMEGELF
TRBV27	ASSLTSDFEQY
TRBV6-2/TRBV6-3	ASSLNGAAPPYEQY
TRBV7-8	ASSLALAGGRGSEQF
TRBV24-1	ATSDLVAGGVGEQF
TRBV19	ASSRPGAYNEQY
TRBV24-1	ATSPGATGDEQF
TRBV7-9	ASSFEAGELF